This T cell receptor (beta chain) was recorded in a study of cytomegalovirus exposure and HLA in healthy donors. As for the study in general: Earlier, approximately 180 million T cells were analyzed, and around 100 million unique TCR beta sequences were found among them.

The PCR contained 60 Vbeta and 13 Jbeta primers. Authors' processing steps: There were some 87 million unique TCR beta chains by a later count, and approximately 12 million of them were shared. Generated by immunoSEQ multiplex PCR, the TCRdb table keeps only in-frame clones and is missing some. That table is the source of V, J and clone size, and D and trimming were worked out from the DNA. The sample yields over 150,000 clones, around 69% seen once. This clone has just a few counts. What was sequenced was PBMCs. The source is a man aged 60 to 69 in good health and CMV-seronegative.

CDR3 loop: CASSLDGGSVNEQFF. CDR3 nucleotide sequence: TGTGCCAGCAGCTTAGACGGTGGTAGCGTGAATGAGCAGTTCTTC. The chain employs TRBV11-2 and TRBJ2-1, with D possibly TRBD2 on 5 matching bases. CDR3 length: 15 residues. The germline CDR1 and CDR2 sequences are SGHAT and FQNNGV. V was shortened by 0 bases and J by 7 bases, with 13 bases between the two germline ends.